This is a list of T cell receptor beta chains from one sample in a study of cytomegalovirus exposure and HLA in healthy donors. The table came from immunoSEQ multiplex PCR; TCRdb's copy has only in-frame clones and leaves some out. The repertoire holds some 100,000 clones, approximately 75% seen once, with 4.5% to 5% in the top ten. Sequenced: PBMCs. Every receptor here comes from a man between 45 and 60 years old in good health and CMV-seropositive. CDR3s include the opening cysteine and the closing phenylalanine or tryptophan. Fields, in order: CDR3 protein, CDR3 DNA, J gene, clone size, D gene, V gene. D genes are given only for firm matches. Rows may omit the clone size; those that give it use once, few, many or a size class.

CASSLTQQGRLIGETQYF	TGTGCCAGCAGCTTGACCCAACAGGGACGGCTAATCGGGGAGACCCAGTACTTC	TRBJ2-5	once	.	TRBV7-8
CASSGQPNTEAFF	TGTGCCAGCAGCGGACAGCCCAACACTGAAGCTTTCTTT	TRBJ1-1	.	.	TRBV9
CASSIQGALETQYF	TGTGCCAGTAGTATACAGGGGGCGCTGGAGACCCAGTACTTC	TRBJ2-5	once	TRBD1	TRBV19
CASSTGQNPREQYF	TGTGCCAGCAGTACCGGACAGAATCCCCGCGAGCAGTACTTC	TRBJ2-7	.	.	TRBV6-1
CASKPLTGTNTEAFF	TGTGCCAGCAAACCTCTGACAGGGACGAACACTGAAGCTTTCTTT	TRBJ1-1	.	TRBD1	TRBV2
CASSATGGASGANVLTF	TGTGCCAGCAGTGCTACAGGGGGCGCGTCAGGGGCCAACGTCCTGACTTTC	TRBJ2-6	.	TRBD1	TRBV6-1
CASSLTRPSGGLGETQYF	TGTGCCAGCAGCTTAACCAGGCCTAGCGGGGGGTTGGGAGAGACCCAGTACTTC	TRBJ2-5	.	TRBD2	TRBV7-3
CASTRGLVNTEAFF	TGCGCCAGCACCAGGGGTTTGGTGAACACTGAAGCTTTCTTT	TRBJ1-1	.	.	TRBV5-1
CASLLAVHYNEQFF	TGTGCCAGCCTCCTAGCGGTCCACTACAATGAGCAGTTCTTC	TRBJ2-1	.	TRBD2	TRBV6-4
CASSPGIEPTRELFF	TGCGCCAGCAGTCCCGGGATTGAGCCTACCCGGGAGCTGTTTTTT	TRBJ2-2	.	.	TRBV5-1
CASSSQTGFNEKLFF	TGCGCCAGCAGCTCCCAGACAGGGTTTAATGAAAAACTGTTTTTT	TRBJ1-4	.	TRBD1	TRBV5-1
CASSQRVGQGGTQYF	TGCGCCAGCAGCCAACGTGTAGGCCAGGGGGGGACCCAGTACTTC	TRBJ2-5	once	.	TRBV4-1
CASSTSRQGPSEQYF	TGTGCCAGCAGTACCTCTCGACAGGGGCCCTCAGAGCAGTACTTC	TRBJ2-7	.	TRBD1	TRBV6-1
CSSSLDSRGGQRAFF	TGTTCCAGCAGCTTAGATAGCCGGGGGGGCCAAAGGGCTTTCTTT	TRBJ1-1	once	.	TRBV7-9
CASSLSRQLAGIYEQYF	TGCGCCAGCAGCCTCTCTAGGCAACTAGCGGGAATATACGAGCAGTACTTC	TRBJ2-7	.	TRBD2	TRBV5-1
CASSQIGQANNSPLHF	TGTGCCAGCAGTCAAATAGGACAGGCGAATAATTCACCCCTCCACTTT	TRBJ1-6	.	TRBD1	TRBV28
CASSILNPGQGSTEAFF	TGTGCCAGTAGTATCTTAAATCCGGGACAGGGATCCACTGAAGCTTTCTTT	TRBJ1-1	once	TRBD1	TRBV19
CASSFRTSNTEAFF	TGTGCCAGCAGCTTTCGGACATCGAACACTGAAGCTTTCTTT	TRBJ1-1	.	.	TRBV9
CASSLANRVSGYTF	TGTGCCAGCAGCTTAGCCAACAGGGTGTCAGGCTACACCTTC	TRBJ1-2	.	.	TRBV11-2
CASSYWAGGPQETQYF	TGTGCCAGCAGTTACTGGGCGGGGGGACCCCAAGAGACCCAGTACTTC	TRBJ2-5	few	TRBD2	TRBV6-5
CAISEGAPNQPQHF	TGTGCCATCAGTGAGGGGGCACCCAATCAGCCCCAGCATTTT	TRBJ1-5	.	.	TRBV10-3
CASNPAGAKNEQFF	TGTGCCAGCAATCCAGCGGGAGCCAAAAATGAGCAGTTCTTC	TRBJ2-1	.	TRBD2	TRBV2
CASSVPREGGTYNEQFF	TGTGCCAGCAGCGTACCCAGGGAGGGGGGAACCTACAATGAGCAGTTCTTC	TRBJ2-1	.	.	TRBV9
CASSLGVFTTNEKLFF	TGCGCCAGCAGCTTGGGAGTGTTTACAACTAATGAAAAACTGTTTTTT	TRBJ1-4	once	.	TRBV5-1
CASSPGGTQYF	TGTGCCAGCAGCCCCGGGGGGACCCAGTACTTC	TRBJ2-5	.	.	TRBV5-8
CASSSGGRAPYEQYF	TGTGCCAGCAGCTCTGGCGGGAGGGCCCCCTACGAGCAGTACTTC	TRBJ2-7	.	TRBD2	TRBV5-4
CASSLADSSGANVLTF	TGCGCCAGCAGCTTGGCCGATAGCTCTGGGGCCAACGTCCTGACTTTC	TRBJ2-6	.	.	TRBV5-1
CASSYSRVNTEAFF	TGTGCCAGCAGTTACTCGAGGGTGAACACTGAAGCTTTCTTT	TRBJ1-1	.	.	TRBV6-7
CASSLVYHGEREKLFF	TGTGCCAGCAGCTTAGTCTACCACGGGGAGAGGGAAAAACTGTTTTTT	TRBJ1-4	.	.	TRBV7-9
CASSSVVNNQPQHF	TGTGCCAGTAGTTCGGTAGTAAACAATCAGCCCCAGCATTTT	TRBJ1-5	.	.	TRBV19
CATSPQSGGWGHEQYF	TGTGCCACCAGCCCACAATCAGGGGGCTGGGGGCACGAGCAGTACTTC	TRBJ2-7	few	TRBD1	TRBV15
CASSGRESSGNTIYF	TGTGCCAGCAGTGGAAGGGAGAGCTCTGGAAACACCATATATTTT	TRBJ1-3	few	.	TRBV2
CASSARQINQPQHF	TGTGCCAGCAGCGCGAGGCAGATAAATCAGCCCCAGCATTTT	TRBJ1-5	.	.	TRBV6-6
CASSIETGIQYF	TGTGCCAGTAGTATAGAGACAGGGATTCAGTACTTC	TRBJ2-4	.	TRBD1	TRBV19
CASSPRDRGIPPSYEQYF	TGTGCCAGCAGCCCGCGGGACAGGGGAATTCCGCCCTCCTACGAGCAGTACTTC	TRBJ2-7	.	.	TRBV21-1
CASNPKQGAKQYF	TGTGCCAGTAACCCAAAACAGGGGGCGAAGCAGTATTTT	TRBJ2-3	.	TRBD1	TRBV19
CAISESARAGQYF	TGTGCCATCAGTGAGTCGGCCAGGGCCGGGCAGTACTTC	TRBJ2-5	.	.	TRBV10-3
CASSPIEGHTEAFF	TGTGCCAGCTCACCAATCGAGGGTCACACTGAAGCTTTCTTT	TRBJ1-1	few	.	TRBV18
CASSQRGASGGTDTQYF	TGCGCCAGCAGCCAAAGGGGCGCTAGCGGGGGCACAGATACGCAGTATTTT	TRBJ2-3	.	TRBD2	TRBV4-1
CAWSYAGTGLNTIYF	TGTGCCTGGTCTTACGCCGGGACAGGACTAAACACCATATATTTT	TRBJ1-3	few	TRBD1	TRBV30
CASSQDPGVPYGYTF	TGCGCCAGCAGCCAAGACCCAGGGGTCCCCTATGGCTACACCTTC	TRBJ1-2	.	.	TRBV4-1
CASSPTLDRPIGYGYTF	TGTGCCAGCTCACCCACACTGGACAGGCCCATTGGGTATGGCTACACCTTC	TRBJ1-2	.	TRBD1	TRBV18
CASSVASLTNEQFF	TGTGCCAGCAGCGTAGCTTCACTTACCAATGAGCAGTTCTTC	TRBJ2-1	.	.	TRBV9
CASSRTVGNQPQHF	TGTGCCAGCAGTAGGACAGTGGGAAACCAGCCCCAGCATTTT	TRBJ1-5	.	.	TRBV6-5
CASSIGANRGANVLTF	TGTGCCAGTAGTATAGGCGCCAACCGTGGGGCCAACGTCCTGACTTTC	TRBJ2-6	once	.	TRBV19
CASSQTLDQPQHF	TGTGCCAGCAGCCAAACTCTAGATCAGCCCCAGCATTTT	TRBJ1-5	.	.	TRBV7-3
CASSLDSSNTGELFF	TGCGCCAGCAGCTTGGACAGCTCGAACACCGGGGAGCTGTTTTTT	TRBJ2-2	.	.	TRBV5-1
CATLAGQGYEQYF	TGTGCCACTCTCGCGGGACAGGGGTACGAGCAGTACTTC	TRBJ2-7	.	TRBD1	TRBV6-5